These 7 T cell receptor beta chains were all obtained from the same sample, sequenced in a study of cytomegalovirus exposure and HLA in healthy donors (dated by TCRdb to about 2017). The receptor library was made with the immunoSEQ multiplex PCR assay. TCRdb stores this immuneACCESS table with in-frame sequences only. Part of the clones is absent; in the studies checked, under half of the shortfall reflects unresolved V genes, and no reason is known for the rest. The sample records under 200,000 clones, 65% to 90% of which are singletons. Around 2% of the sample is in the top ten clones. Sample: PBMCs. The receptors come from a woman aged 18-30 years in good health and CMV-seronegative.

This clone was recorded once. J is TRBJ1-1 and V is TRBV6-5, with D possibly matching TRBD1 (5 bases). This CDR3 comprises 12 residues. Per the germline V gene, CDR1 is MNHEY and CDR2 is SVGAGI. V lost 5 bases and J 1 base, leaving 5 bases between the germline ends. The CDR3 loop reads CASSQGNTEAFF. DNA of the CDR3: TGTGCCAGCAGTCAGGGGAACACTGAAGCTTTCTTT.

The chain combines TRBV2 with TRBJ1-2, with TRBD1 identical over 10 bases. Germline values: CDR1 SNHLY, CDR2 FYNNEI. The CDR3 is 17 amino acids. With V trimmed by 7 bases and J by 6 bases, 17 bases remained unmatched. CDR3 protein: CASKLPGQGLRGDGYTF. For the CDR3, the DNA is TGTGCCAGCAAACTCCCGGGACAGGGGCTTCGAGGGGATGGCTACACCTTC.

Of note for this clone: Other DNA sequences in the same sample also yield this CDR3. In nucleotides, the CDR3 is TGCGCCAGCAGCTTGGACAACAATGAGCAGTTCTTC. This gives the protein CASSLDNNEQFF. This chain links TRBV5-1 with TRBJ2-1; D unclear. The germline gives CDR1 SGHRS, CDR2 YFSETQ. V lost 0 bases to trimming and J lost 5 bases, with 3 bases between them. The CDR3 is 12 amino acids.

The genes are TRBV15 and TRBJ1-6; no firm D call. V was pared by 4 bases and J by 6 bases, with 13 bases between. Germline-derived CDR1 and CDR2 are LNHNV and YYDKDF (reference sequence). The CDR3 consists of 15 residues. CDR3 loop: CATSMRSASNSPLHF. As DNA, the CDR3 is TGTGCCACCAGCATGCGGTCAGCCAGTAATTCACCCCTCCACTTT. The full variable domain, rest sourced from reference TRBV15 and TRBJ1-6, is DAMVIQNPRYQVTQFGKPVTLSCSQTLNHNVMYWYQQKSSQAPKLLFHYYDKDFNNEADTPDNFQSRRPNTSFCFLDIRSPGLGDTAMYLCATSMRSASNSPLHFGNGTRLTVT.

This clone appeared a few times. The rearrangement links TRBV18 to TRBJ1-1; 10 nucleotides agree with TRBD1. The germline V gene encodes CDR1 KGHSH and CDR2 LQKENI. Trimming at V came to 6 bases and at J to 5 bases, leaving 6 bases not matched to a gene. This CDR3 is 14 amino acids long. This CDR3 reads CASSQGQGRTEAFF. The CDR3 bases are TGTGCCAGCTCTCAGGGACAGGGGAGGACTGAAGCTTTCTTT. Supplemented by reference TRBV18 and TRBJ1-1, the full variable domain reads NAGVMQNPRHLVRRRGQEARLRCSPMKGHSHVYWYRQLPEEGLKFMVYLQKENIIDESGMPKERFSAEFPKEGPSILRIQQVVRGDSAAYFCASSQGQGRTEAFFGQGTRLTVV.

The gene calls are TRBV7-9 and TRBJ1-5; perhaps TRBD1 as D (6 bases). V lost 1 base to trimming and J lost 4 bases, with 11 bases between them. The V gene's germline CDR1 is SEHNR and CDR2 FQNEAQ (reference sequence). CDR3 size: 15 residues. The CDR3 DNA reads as TGTGCCAGCAGCTTAGAGCAGGGGCCTAATCAGCCCCAGCATTTT. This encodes CASSLEQGPNQPQHF.

This CDR3 reads CASSLDESGHSAYEQYF. As DNA, the CDR3 is TGCGCCAGCAGCCTGGATGAATCGGGACACTCAGCCTACGAGCAGTACTTC. This chain links TRBV5-1 with TRBJ2-7; a weak D match, TRBD1 (6 bases). Between the trimmed V and J ends, which lost 4 bases and 2 bases, there was a span of 22 bases. The CDR3 length is 17 residues. Germline loops: CDR1 SGHRS, CDR2 YFSETQ.